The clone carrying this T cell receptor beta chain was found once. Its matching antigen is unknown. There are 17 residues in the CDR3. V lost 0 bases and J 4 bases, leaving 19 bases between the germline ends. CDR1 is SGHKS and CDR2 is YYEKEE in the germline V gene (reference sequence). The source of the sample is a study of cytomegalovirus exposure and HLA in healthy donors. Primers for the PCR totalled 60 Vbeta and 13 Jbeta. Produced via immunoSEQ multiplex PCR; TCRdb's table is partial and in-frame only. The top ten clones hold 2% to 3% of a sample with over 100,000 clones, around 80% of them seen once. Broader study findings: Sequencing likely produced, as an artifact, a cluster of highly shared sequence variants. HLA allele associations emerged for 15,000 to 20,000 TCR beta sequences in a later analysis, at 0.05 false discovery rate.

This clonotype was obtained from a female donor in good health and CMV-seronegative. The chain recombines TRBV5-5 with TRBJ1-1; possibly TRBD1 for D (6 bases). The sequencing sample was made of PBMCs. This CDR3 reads CASSLAGGGPWGTEAFF. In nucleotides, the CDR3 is TGTGCCAGCAGCTTGGCCGGGGGGGGCCCCTGGGGCACTGAAGCTTTCTTT.